One and the same sample provided the 5 T cell receptor beta chains below, sequenced in a study of monozygotic twins with inflammatory bowel disease. Following a re-call of the 5' RACE reads, TCRdb has one entry per CDR3 protein and lacks DNA. The sample includes over 150,000 distinct CDR3 sequences. The sequenced sample was blood. The receptors shown here come from a human donor with ulcerative colitis or Crohn's disease, or a healthy co-twin of an affected twin (not recorded which).

This rearrangement joins TRBV29-1 to TRBJ2-3; the D call from TCRdb, TRBD2, cannot be confirmed without DNA. This CDR3 has 14 amino acids. Germline CDR1 SQVTM, CDR2 ANQGSEA. The CDR3: CSVVTSGRTDTQYF.

The rearrangement uses TRBV23-1 and TRBJ2-7; without DNA, the TCRdb call of TRBD1 cannot be checked. TRBV23-1 is treated as an ORF (open reading frame) with a function not yet certain. The CDR3 runs 13 residues. CDR3 residues: CASHRDRVREQYF.

CDR3 loop: CASSFRGRSDSGEQFF. V and J are TRBV5-1 and TRBJ2-1; TCRdb names TRBD1, which stays unverified in the absence of DNA. Germline V lookup: CDR1 SGHRS, CDR2 YFSETQ. This CDR3 contains 16 residues.

The chain employs TRBV4-2 and TRBJ2-7; the D call from TCRdb, TRBD1, cannot be confirmed without DNA. CDR3 length: 16 residues. Germline V gene sequence: CDR1 LGHNA, CDR2 YNFKEQ. CDR3 sequence reads: CASSQDSAGAGGEQYF.

The chain uses TRBV5-1 and TRBJ1-1; absent DNA, TCRdb's TRBD1 call cannot be checked. CDR1 and CDR2 from the germline V gene are SGHRS and YFSETQ. This CDR3 has 16 residues. The CDR3 region is CASSLSGSPLGGEAFF. Together with reference TRBV5-1 and TRBJ1-1, the CDR3 gives the full variable domain: KAGVTQTPRYLIKTRGQQVTLSCSPISGHRSVSWYQQTPGQGLQFLFEYFSETQRNKGNFPGRFSGRQFSNSRSEMNVSTLELGDSALYLCASSLSGSPLGGEAFFGQGTRLTVV.